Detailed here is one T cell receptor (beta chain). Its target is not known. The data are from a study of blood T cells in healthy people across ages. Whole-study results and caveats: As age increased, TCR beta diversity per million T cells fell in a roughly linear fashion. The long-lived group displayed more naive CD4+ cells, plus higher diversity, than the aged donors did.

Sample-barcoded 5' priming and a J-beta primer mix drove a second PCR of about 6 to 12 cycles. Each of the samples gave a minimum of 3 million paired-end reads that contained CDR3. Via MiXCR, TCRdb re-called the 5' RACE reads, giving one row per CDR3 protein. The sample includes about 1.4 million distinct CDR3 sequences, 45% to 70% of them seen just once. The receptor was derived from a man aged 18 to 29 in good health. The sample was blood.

CDR3 region: CSAPTGVNTEAFF. CDR3 DNA sequence: TGCAGCGCACCTACAGGGGTGAACACTGAAGCTTTCTTT. The rearrangement joins TRBV29-1 to TRBJ1-1; TRBD1 aligns across 7 bases. Germline loops: CDR1 SQVTM, CDR2 ANQGSEA. The CDR3 sequence is 13 residues long. Trimming at V came to 7 bases and at J to 0 bases, leaving 5 bases not matched to a gene. Full variable domain (remainder filled in from reference TRBV29-1 and TRBJ1-1): SAVISQKPSRDICQRGTSLTIQCQVDSQVTMMFWYRQQPGQSLTLIATANQGSEATYESGFVIDKFPISRPNLTFSTLTVSNMSPEDSSIYLCSAPTGVNTEAFFGQGTRLTVV.